These 31 T cell receptor beta chains were all obtained from the same sample, sequenced in a study of cytomegalovirus exposure and HLA in healthy donors. In the PCR, 60 Vbeta and 13 Jbeta primers were used. TCRdb's copy holds only in-frame clones and misses some; the assay was immunoSEQ multiplex PCR. Altogether over 150,000 clones are present, 77% being singletons, with the ten largest covering 1.2% to 1.5%. The sample taken for sequencing was PBMCs. The receptors were gathered from a woman aged 25-40 years in good health and CMV-seropositive.

The gene calls are TRBV9 and TRBJ1-4, with D uncertain. This CDR3 is 14 amino acids long. The V end was cut by 0 bases, the J end by 4 bases, with 7 bases between. Per the germline V gene, CDR1 is SGDLS and CDR2 is YYNGEE. This chain's CDR3 is CASSVDGVNEKLFF. DNA of the CDR3: TGTGCCAGCAGCGTAGACGGGGTTAATGAAAAACTGTTTTTT. The full variable domain, with the rest looked up from reference TRBV9 and TRBJ1-4, is DSGVTQTPKHLITATGQRVTLRCSPRSGDLSVYWYQQSLDQGLQFLIQYYNGEERAKGNILERFSAQQFPDLHSELNLSSLELGDSALYFCASSVDGVNEKLFFGSGTQLSVL.

The chain carries TRBV4-1 and TRBJ1-1; D unresolved. CDR1 and CDR2 from the germline V gene are MGHRA and YSYEKL. V lost 0 bases and J 11 bases, leaving 16 bases between the germline ends. The CDR3 spans 14 residues. The CDR3 nucleotides are TGCGCCAGCAGCCAAGATAGTGCAGGTTCCCTTGCTTTCTTT. This sequence encodes CASSQDSAGSLAFF.

The chain carries TRBV4-2 and TRBJ2-2; 9 bases agree with TRBD2. The CDR3 totals 16 residues. V shed 0 bases and J 6 bases; nucleotides not matched to a gene: 5. CDR1 is LGHNA, CDR2 YNFKEQ, per germline. The CDR3 here is CASSQDGAGGPGELFF. The CDR3 DNA sequence: TGTGCCAGCAGCCAAGATGGTGCGGGAGGGCCCGGGGAGCTGTTTTTT.

This clone showed up just a few times. This sequence joins TRBV28 and TRBJ2-5, with TRBD2 identical over 8 bases. The CDR3 sequence is 13 residues long. Germline lookup yields CDR1 MDHEN and CDR2 SYDVKM. V gave up 3 bases and J gave up 5 bases; unmatched junction bases: 2. DNA of the CDR3: TGTGCCAGCAGTTTGACTAGCGCGGAGACCCAGTACTTC. Translated: CASSLTSAETQYF.

This clone was seen more than once but under ten times. The rearrangement joins TRBV28 to TRBJ2-3; 13 bases map to TRBD2. Germline CDR1 and CDR2: MDHEN and SYDVKM. The CDR3 is 14 residues long. Unmatched junction bases numbered 7, after V lost 5 bases and J lost 11 bases. CDR3 DNA: TGTGCCAGCAGTGGACTAGCGGGGGTGAGTTGGCAGTATTTT. Translation: CASSGLAGVSWQYF.

The V gene is TRBV28, the J gene TRBJ2-5, with TRBD2 as a possible D gene (6 bases). Trimming shortened V by 6 bases and J by 7 bases, and 15 bases separated the two germline ends. CDR3 size: 13 residues. Germline CDR1 MDHEN, CDR2 SYDVKM. Here the CDR3 reads CASRLSGPGTQYF. CDR3 coding DNA: TGTGCCAGCAGACTTAGCGGTCCGGGGACCCAGTACTTC.

The chain combines TRBV19 with TRBJ2-3; TRBD1 matches at 8 bases. Germline V gene lookup returns CDR1 LNHDA and CDR2 SQIVND (reference sequence). The CDR3 loop spans 14 amino acids. The ends lost 3 bases at V and 4 bases at J; junction bases unmatched: 3. The CDR3 here is CASSILQGADTQYF. The CDR3 DNA reads as TGTGCCAGTAGTATCCTACAGGGGGCAGATACGCAGTATTTT.

The chain couples TRBV10-3 to TRBJ2-7, with D hard to call. Germline loops: CDR1 ENHRY, CDR2 SYGVKD. The CDR3 covers 13 residues. Trimming stripped 0 bases from V and 6 bases from J, with 9 bases between. CDR3 residues: CAISESAAGEQYF. The CDR3 coding sequence is TGTGCCATCAGTGAGTCGGCCGCAGGCGAGCAGTACTTC.

This rearrangement joins TRBV9 to TRBJ2-7, with 8 bases aligning to TRBD1. Per germline, CDR1 SGDLS and CDR2 YYNGEE. The CDR3 runs to 13 residues. The V gene end was trimmed by 4 bases and the J gene end by 3 bases; junction bases not matched to a gene: 3. This CDR3 reads CASSFGQGYEQYF. As DNA, the CDR3 is TGTGCCAGCAGCTTTGGACAGGGCTACGAGCAGTACTTC.

This chain joins TRBV30 and TRBJ1-4, with TRBD1 identical over 8 bases. J was trimmed by 6 bases and V by 5 bases; bases with no gene match: 8. Germline lookup yields CDR1 GTSNPN and CDR2 SVGIG (reference sequence). This CDR3 has 14 residues. CDR3: CAWFDRGGDEKLFF. CDR3 bases: TGTGCCTGGTTCGACAGGGGAGGGGATGAAAAACTGTTTTTT. Full variable domain (missing parts from reference TRBV30 and TRBJ1-4): SQTIHQWPATLVQPVGSPLSLECTVEGTSNPNLYWYRQAAGRGLQLLFYSVGIGQISSEVPQNLSASRPQDRQFILSSKKLLLSDSGFYLCAWFDRGGDEKLFFGSGTQLSVL.

The chain is built from TRBV28 and TRBJ2-7; a weak D match, TRBD2 (6 bases). CDR1 and CDR2 (germline): MDHEN, SYDVKM. This CDR3 has 11 residues. Between the trimmed V and J ends, which lost 5 bases and 10 bases, there was a span of 12 bases. CDR3 residues: CASSQTRLQYF. The CDR3, as DNA: TGTGCCAGCAGTCAGACTAGGTTACAGTACTTC.

The chain has TRBV7-6 and TRBJ2-5; 10 positions match TRBD2. Germline V gives CDR1 SGHVS, CDR2 FNYEAQ. The length of the CDR3 is 17 residues. The V and J ends lost 1 base and 1 base, in that order; junction bases with no gene match: 6. As DNA, the CDR3 is TGTGCCAGCAGCTTAGGACTTAGCGGGAGGTTCCAAGAGACCCAGTACTTC. The encoded protein is CASSLGLSGRFQETQYF.

This rearrangement joins TRBV27 to TRBJ1-2, with D hard to call. Germline CDR1 is MNHEY and CDR2 is SMNVEV (reference sequence). The V end was cut by 2 bases, the J end by 4 bases, with 17 bases between. The CDR3 has 16 amino acids. The CDR3 region is CASSLVPSGRLYGYTF. The CDR3, as DNA: TGTGCCAGCAGTTTAGTTCCGAGCGGTAGGCTCTATGGCTACACCTTC.

The chain recombines TRBV5-6 with TRBJ1-1, with a possible D match to TRBD1 (6 bases). Trimming removed 4 bases at V and 7 bases at J, with 17 bases between. Germline V lookup: CDR1 SGHDT, CDR2 YYEEEE. This CDR3 region has 14 residues. Written as DNA, the CDR3 is TGTGCCAGCAGCAGAGACAGGAGCACGGTTGAAGCTTTCTTT. This sequence encodes CASSRDRSTVEAFF.

This sequence joins TRBV6-6 and TRBJ1-1, with 7 bases matching TRBD1. Germline V lookup: CDR1 MNHNY, CDR2 SVGAGI (reference sequence). CDR3 size: 14 residues. Trimming took 5 bases from V and 1 from J; bases not matched to a gene: 4. This chain's CDR3 is CASSPRTGNTEAFF. The CDR3 DNA sequence: TGTGCCAGCAGTCCGAGGACAGGGAACACTGAAGCTTTCTTT.

The rearrangement links TRBV29-1 to TRBJ1-1, with 7 bases lining up with TRBD1. This CDR3 region has 14 residues. Germline assignment: CDR1 SQVTM and CDR2 ANQGSEA. V was clipped by 6 bases and J by 1 base; unmatched bases: 8. The DNA for the CDR3 is TGCAGCGTGGGGGTGGGGACAGCGAACACTGAAGCTTTCTTT. It codes for CSVGVGTANTEAFF.

This clone turned up a few times. The V call is TRBV5-1, the J call TRBJ2-1; 14 nucleotides match TRBD2. This CDR3 region has 17 residues. Trimming removed 7 bases from V and 1 base from J; junction bases left unmatched: 7. Germline CDR1 reads SGHRS; CDR2 reads YFSETQ. In nucleotides, the CDR3 is TGCGCCAGCTTCGGGACTAGCGGGAGTCCATCCTACAATGAGCAGTTCTTC. This sequence encodes CASFGTSGSPSYNEQFF. The whole variable domain, remainder taken from reference TRBV5-1 and TRBJ2-1, is KAGVTQTPRYLIKTRGQQVTLSCSPISGHRSVSWYQQTPGQGLQFLFEYFSETQRNKGNFPGRFSGRQFSNSRSEMNVSTLELGDSALYLCASFGTSGSPSYNEQFFGPGTRLTVL.

The chain carries TRBV2 and TRBJ1-5; D is undetermined. CDR1 SNHLY and CDR2 FYNNEI come from the germline V gene. The CDR3 has 15 residues. Trimming shortened V by 4 bases and J by 0 bases, and 10 bases separated the two germline ends. CDR3 sequence reads: CASSGGGNSNQPQHF. Written as DNA, the CDR3 is TGTGCCAGCAGTGGAGGAGGGAATAGCAATCAGCCCCAGCATTTT. The variable domain in full, with the rest retrieved from reference TRBV2 and TRBJ1-5, is EPEVTQTPSHQVTQMGQEVILRCVPISNHLYFYWYRQILGQKVEFLVSFYNNEISEKSEIFDDQFSVERPDGSNFTLKIRSTKLEDSAMYFCASSGGGNSNQPQHFGDGTRLSIL.

This chain connects TRBV27 to TRBJ2-1, with a tentative D call TRBD1 (5 bases). Germline values: CDR1 MNHEY, CDR2 SMNVEV (reference sequence). The CDR3 consists of 15 residues. V was pared by 4 bases and J by 3 bases, with 13 bases between. CDR3 sequence reads: CASSWVGAGYNEQFF. CDR3 in DNA: TGTGCCAGCAGTTGGGTAGGGGCAGGCTACAATGAGCAGTTCTTC.

V and J are TRBV5-4 and TRBJ2-7, with 12 nucleotides matching TRBD2. Germline CDR1 reads SGHNT; CDR2 reads YYREEE (reference sequence). After removal of 4 bases from V and 1 base from J, the junction contained 9 bases not matched to a gene. The CDR3 loop spans 17 amino acids. The chain's CDR3 is CASSRTSGTRPSYEQYF. CDR3 in DNA: TGTGCCAGCAGCCGGACTAGCGGGACACGTCCTTCCTACGAGCAGTACTTC. Based on the CDR3 plus reference TRBV5-4 and TRBJ2-7, the full variable domain is ETGVTQSPTHLIKTRGQQVTLRCSSQSGHNTVSWYQQALGQGPQFIFQYYREEENGRGNFPPRFSGLQFPNYSSELNVNALELDDSALYLCASSRTSGTRPSYEQYFGPGTRLTVT.

The chain joins TRBV5-1 to TRBJ2-2, with 12 nucleotides matching TRBD2. Trimming removed 4 bases from V and 4 bases from J; junction bases left unmatched: 8. The CDR3 spans 17 residues. Germline CDR1 and CDR2: SGHRS and YFSETQ. This CDR3 is CASSVILAGGGTGELFF. The CDR3 DNA follows: TGCGCCAGCAGCGTCATACTAGCGGGAGGAGGCACCGGGGAGCTGTTTTTT.

This chain joins TRBV6-6 and TRBJ2-7; D might be TRBD1 (6 bases). CDR1 is MNHNY, CDR2 SVGAGI, per germline (reference sequence). The CDR3 extends over 13 amino acids. V lost 7 bases to trimming and J lost 5 bases, with 15 bases between them. CDR3 bases: TGTGCCAGCACCGGGCAGGGGTTACACGAGCAGTACTTC. This encodes CASTGQGLHEQYF.

The chain recombines TRBV27 with TRBJ2-7, with 10 positions matching TRBD1. The CDR3 totals 16 residues. Trimming took 5 bases from V and 4 from J; bases not matched to a gene: 11. The germline V gene has CDR1 MNHEY and CDR2 SMNVEV (reference sequence). The CDR3 region is CASSPLGGTGVYEQYF. Here the CDR3 DNA reads TGTGCCAGCAGTCCGCTCGGGGGGACAGGGGTATACGAGCAGTACTTC.

The gene calls are TRBV5-1 and TRBJ2-3, with 11 nucleotides matching TRBD2. The CDR3 runs to 16 residues. The germline V gene encodes CDR1 SGHRS and CDR2 YFSETQ. The V segment lost 7 bases and the J segment 3 bases; nucleotides outside the gene matches: 10. CDR3 sequence reads: CASQIVAGGPTDTQYF. The DNA of the CDR3 is TGCGCCAGCCAGATAGTAGCGGGAGGGCCGACAGATACGCAGTATTTT.

This clone was seen a handful of times. This rearrangement joins TRBV11-2 to TRBJ2-3; TRBD2 agrees at 8 bases. The V segment lost 1 base and the J segment 0 bases; nucleotides outside the gene matches: 3. The CDR3 loop spans 16 amino acids. Germline CDR1 and CDR2: SGHAT and FQNNGV. This chain's CDR3 is CASSLVAGGSTDTQYF. As DNA, the CDR3 is TGTGCCAGCAGCTTAGTGGCGGGAGGTAGCACAGATACGCAGTATTTT. Filled out from reference TRBV11-2 and TRBJ2-3, the complete variable domain reads EAGVAQSPRYKIIEKRQSVAFWCNPISGHATLYWYQQILGQGPKLLIQFQNNGVVDDSQLPKDRFSAERLKGVDSTLKIQPAKLEDSAVYLCASSLVAGGSTDTQYFGPGTRLTVL.

The V and J genes are TRBV5-5 and TRBJ1-1; TRBD1 aligns across 9 bases. J lost 1 base, V lost 4 bases, and 8 bases had no gene match. This CDR3 region has 16 residues. Germline values: CDR1 SGHKS, CDR2 YYEKEE (reference sequence). DNA of the CDR3: TGTGCCAGCAGCCAGGGACAGGGACTCGGGAACACTGAAGCTTTCTTT. Amino acids: CASSQGQGLGNTEAFF.

The chain links TRBV10-1 to TRBJ2-1; 11 bases match TRBD2. CDR3 length equals 20 residues. Germline lookup yields CDR1 WNHNN and CDR2 SYGVQD (reference sequence). V lost 2 bases to trimming and J lost 7 bases; unmatched junction nucleotides: 19. The CDR3: CASSEKSGTFPSGRRNEQFF. CDR3 nucleotide sequence: TGCGCCAGCAGTGAGAAGTCCGGGACATTTCCTAGCGGGAGGAGGAATGAGCAGTTCTTC.

In nucleotides, the CDR3 is TGCGCCAGCAGCTTGGCAGGGTGGGACAGTCAAGATACGCAGTATTTT. This gives the protein CASSLAGWDSQDTQYF. The chain couples TRBV5-1 to TRBJ2-3, with 7 bases matching TRBD1. J was trimmed by 5 bases and V by 0 bases; bases with no gene match: 9. The CDR3 runs to 16 residues. Germline CDR1 reads SGHRS; CDR2 reads YFSETQ.

This chain joins TRBV5-1 and TRBJ1-2, with TRBD1 matching 10 bases. The trim removed 7 bases at V and 5 bases at J, leaving 5 bases unmatched. This CDR3 region has 13 residues. Germline V gene data show CDR1 as SGHRS and CDR2 as YFSETQ. In DNA, the CDR3 is TGCGCCAGCGGGGACAGGGGAGAGTATGGCTACACCTTC. It yields the protein CASGDRGEYGYTF.

The chain joins TRBV6-6 to TRBJ1-5, with TRBD1 as a possible D gene (6 bases). V lost 6 bases to trimming and J lost 0 bases, with 12 bases between them. The CDR3 covers 15 residues. The germline V gene encodes CDR1 MNHNY and CDR2 SVGAGI (reference sequence). The CDR3 reads CASRKAGDSNQPQHF. The CDR3 region has the DNA TGTGCCAGCAGAAAGGCAGGGGATAGCAATCAGCCCCAGCATTTT.

This rearrangement joins TRBV18 to TRBJ1-4, with D possibly matching TRBD1 (6 bases). CDR1 KGHSH and CDR2 LQKENI come from the germline V gene. Trimming stripped 6 bases from V and 4 bases from J, with 15 bases between. The CDR3 has 15 residues. CDR3 sequence (DNA): TGTGCCAGCTCCCAACAGGGTTTGGGTAATGAAAAACTGTTTTTT. Protein product: CASSQQGLGNEKLFF.